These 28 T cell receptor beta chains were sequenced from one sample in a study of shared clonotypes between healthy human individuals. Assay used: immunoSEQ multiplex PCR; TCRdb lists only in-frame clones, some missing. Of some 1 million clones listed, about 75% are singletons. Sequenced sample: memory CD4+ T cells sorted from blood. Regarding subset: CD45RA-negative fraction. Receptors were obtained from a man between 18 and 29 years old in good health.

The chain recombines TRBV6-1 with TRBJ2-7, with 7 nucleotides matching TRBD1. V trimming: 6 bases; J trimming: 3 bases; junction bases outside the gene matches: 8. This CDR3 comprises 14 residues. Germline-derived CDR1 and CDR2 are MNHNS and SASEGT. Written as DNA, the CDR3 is TGTGCCAGCAGAATGGACAGGCAAGACTACGAGCAGTACTTC. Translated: CASRMDRQDYEQYF.

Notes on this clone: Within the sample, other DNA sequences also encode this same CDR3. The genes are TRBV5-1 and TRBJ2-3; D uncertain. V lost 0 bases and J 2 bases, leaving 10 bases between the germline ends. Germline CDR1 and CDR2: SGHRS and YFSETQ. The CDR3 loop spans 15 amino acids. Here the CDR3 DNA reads TGCGCCAGCAGCTTGGCGGGTAGCCTCACAGATACGCAGTATTTT. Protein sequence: CASSLAGSLTDTQYF. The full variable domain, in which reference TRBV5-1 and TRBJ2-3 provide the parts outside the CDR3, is KAGVTQTPRYLIKTRGQQVTLSCSPISGHRSVSWYQQTPGQGLQFLFEYFSETQRNKGNFPGRFSGRQFSNSRSEMNVSTLELGDSALYLCASSLAGSLTDTQYFGPGTRLTVL.

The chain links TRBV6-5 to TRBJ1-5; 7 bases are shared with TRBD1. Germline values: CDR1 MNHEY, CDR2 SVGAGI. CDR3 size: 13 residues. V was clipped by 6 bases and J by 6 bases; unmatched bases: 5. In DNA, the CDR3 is TGTGCCAGCAGACAGGGGTCATTTCAGCCCCAGCATTTT. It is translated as CASRQGSFQPQHF.

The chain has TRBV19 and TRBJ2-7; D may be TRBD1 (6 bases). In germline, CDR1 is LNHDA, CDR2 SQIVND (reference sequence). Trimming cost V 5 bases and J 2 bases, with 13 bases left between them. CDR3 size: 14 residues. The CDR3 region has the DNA TGTGCCAGTAGTGATCCGGGACACACCTACGAGCAGTACTTC. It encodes CASSDPGHTYEQYF.

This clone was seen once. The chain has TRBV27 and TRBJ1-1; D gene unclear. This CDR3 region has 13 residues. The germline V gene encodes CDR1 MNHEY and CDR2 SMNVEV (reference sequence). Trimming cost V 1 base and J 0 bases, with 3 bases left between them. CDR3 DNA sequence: TGTGCCAGCAGTTTATATTTGAACACTGAAGCTTTCTTT. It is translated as CASSLYLNTEAFF.

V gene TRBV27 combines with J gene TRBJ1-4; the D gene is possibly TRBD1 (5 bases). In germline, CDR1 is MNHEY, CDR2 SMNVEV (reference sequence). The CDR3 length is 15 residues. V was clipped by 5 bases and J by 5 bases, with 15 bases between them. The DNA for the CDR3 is TGTGCCAGCAGTGGGGCCGGGTCTAAAAATGAAAAACTGTTTTTT. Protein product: CASSGAGSKNEKLFF.

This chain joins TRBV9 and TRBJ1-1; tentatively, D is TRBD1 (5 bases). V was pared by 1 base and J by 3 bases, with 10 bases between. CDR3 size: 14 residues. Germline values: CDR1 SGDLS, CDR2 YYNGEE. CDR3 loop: CASSVSGRYTEAFF. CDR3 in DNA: TGTGCCAGCAGCGTATCAGGGCGGTACACTGAAGCTTTCTTT.

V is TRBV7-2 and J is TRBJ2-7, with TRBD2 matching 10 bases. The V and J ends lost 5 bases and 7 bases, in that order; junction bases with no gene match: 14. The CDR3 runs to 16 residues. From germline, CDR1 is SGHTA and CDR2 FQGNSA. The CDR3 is CASSVNLAGVTREQYF. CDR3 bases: TGTGCCAGCAGCGTAAATCTAGCGGGAGTTACGCGGGAGCAGTACTTC.

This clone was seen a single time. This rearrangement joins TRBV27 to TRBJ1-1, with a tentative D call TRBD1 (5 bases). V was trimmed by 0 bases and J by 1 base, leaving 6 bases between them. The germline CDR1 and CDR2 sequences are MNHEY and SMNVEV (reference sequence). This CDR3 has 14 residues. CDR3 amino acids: CASSLSGANTEAFF. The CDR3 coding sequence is TGTGCCAGCAGTTTATCTGGGGCGAACACTGAAGCTTTCTTT.

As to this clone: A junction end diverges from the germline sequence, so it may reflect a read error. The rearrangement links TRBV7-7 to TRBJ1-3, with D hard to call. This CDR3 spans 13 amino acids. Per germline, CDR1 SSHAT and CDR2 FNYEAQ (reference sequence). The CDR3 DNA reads TGTGCTAGCAGCTCAGACTCTGGAAACACCATATATTTT. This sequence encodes CASSSDSGNTIYF.

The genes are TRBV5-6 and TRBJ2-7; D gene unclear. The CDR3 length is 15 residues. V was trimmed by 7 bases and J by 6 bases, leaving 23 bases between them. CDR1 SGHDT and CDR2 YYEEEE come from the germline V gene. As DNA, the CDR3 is TGTGCCAGCGTCCTGGGCCCGGACGGATGGGGCGAGCAGTACTTC. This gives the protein CASVLGPDGWGEQYF.

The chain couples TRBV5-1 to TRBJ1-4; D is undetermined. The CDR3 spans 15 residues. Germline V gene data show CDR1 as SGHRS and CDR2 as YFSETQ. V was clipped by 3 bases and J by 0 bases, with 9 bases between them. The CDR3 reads CASSSGGSTNEKLFF. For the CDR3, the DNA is TGCGCCAGCAGCTCGGGAGGTTCAACTAATGAAAAACTGTTTTTT.

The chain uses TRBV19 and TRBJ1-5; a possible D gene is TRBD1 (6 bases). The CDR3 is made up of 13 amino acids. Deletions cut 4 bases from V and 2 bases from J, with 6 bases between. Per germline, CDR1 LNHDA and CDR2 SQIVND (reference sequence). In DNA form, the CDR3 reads TGTGCCAGTAGTACAGGGGGCAATCAGCCCCAGCATTTT. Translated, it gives CASSTGGNQPQHF.

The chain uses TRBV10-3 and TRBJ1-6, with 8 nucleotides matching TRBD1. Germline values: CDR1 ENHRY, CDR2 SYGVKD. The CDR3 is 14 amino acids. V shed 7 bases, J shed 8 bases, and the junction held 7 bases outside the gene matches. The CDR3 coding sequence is TGTGCCATCAAGTCTGGACAGGGATATTCACCCCTCCACTTT. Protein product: CAIKSGQGYSPLHF.

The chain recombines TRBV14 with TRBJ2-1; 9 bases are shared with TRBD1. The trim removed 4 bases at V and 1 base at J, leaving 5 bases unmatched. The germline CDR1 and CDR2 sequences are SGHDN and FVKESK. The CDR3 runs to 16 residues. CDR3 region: CASSPGTGRSYNEQFF. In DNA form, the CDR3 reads TGTGCCAGCAGCCCCGGGACAGGGCGTTCCTACAATGAGCAGTTCTTC.

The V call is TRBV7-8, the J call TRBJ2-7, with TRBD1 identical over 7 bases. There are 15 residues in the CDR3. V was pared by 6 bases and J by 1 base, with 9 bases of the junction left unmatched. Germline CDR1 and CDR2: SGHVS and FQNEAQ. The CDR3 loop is CASSPGTALSYEQYF. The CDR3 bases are TGTGCCAGCAGTCCCGGGACAGCTCTTTCCTACGAGCAGTACTTC.

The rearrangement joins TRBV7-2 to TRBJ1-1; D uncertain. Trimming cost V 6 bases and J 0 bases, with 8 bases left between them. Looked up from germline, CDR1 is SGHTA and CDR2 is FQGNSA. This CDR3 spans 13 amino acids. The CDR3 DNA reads TGTGCCAGCAGTTCCAAATTGAACACTGAAGCTTTCTTT. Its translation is CASSSKLNTEAFF.

CDR3 in amino acids: CARFQPGAYNSPLHF. The CDR3 coding sequence is TGTGCCAGGTTCCAACCGGGGGCGTATAATTCACCCCTCCACTTT. This chain connects TRBV27 to TRBJ1-6; the D gene is possibly TRBD1 (6 bases). The V end was cut by 9 bases, the J end by 4 bases, with 16 bases between. CDR3 length equals 15 residues. Germline CDR1 MNHEY, CDR2 SMNVEV (reference sequence).

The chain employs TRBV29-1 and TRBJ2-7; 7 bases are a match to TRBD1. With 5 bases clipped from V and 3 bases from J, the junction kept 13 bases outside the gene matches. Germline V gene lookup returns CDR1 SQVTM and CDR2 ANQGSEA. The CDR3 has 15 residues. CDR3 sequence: CSVLSNRGPLYEQYF. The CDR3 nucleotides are TGCAGCGTTTTGAGTAACAGGGGTCCCCTCTACGAGCAGTACTTC.

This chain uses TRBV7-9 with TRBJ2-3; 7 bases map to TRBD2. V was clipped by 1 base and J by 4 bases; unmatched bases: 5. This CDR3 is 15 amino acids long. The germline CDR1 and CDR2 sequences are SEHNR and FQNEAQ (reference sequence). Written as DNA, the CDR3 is TGTGCCAGCAGCTTAGGCCTAGCGGCGGCAGATACGCAGTATTTT. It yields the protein CASSLGLAAADTQYF.

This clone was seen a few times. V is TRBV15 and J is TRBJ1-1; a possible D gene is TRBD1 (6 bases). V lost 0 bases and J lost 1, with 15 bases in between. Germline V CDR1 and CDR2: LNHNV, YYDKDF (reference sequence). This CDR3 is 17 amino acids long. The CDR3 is CATSRDQGPAANTEAFF. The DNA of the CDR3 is TGTGCCACCAGCAGAGATCAGGGGCCAGCCGCGAACACTGAAGCTTTCTTT. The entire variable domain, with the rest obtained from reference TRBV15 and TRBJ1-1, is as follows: DAMVIQNPRYQVTQFGKPVTLSCSQTLNHNVMYWYQQKSSQAPKLLFHYYDKDFNNEADTPDNFQSRRPNTSFCFLDIRSPGLGDTAMYLCATSRDQGPAANTEAFFGQGTRLTVV.

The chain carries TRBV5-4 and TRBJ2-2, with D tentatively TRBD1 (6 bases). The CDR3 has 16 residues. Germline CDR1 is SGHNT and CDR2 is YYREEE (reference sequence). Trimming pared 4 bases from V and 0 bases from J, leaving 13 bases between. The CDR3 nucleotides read TGTGCCAGCAGCCGGTCCGGACAGCCGAACACCGGGGAGCTGTTTTTT. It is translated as CASSRSGQPNTGELFF.

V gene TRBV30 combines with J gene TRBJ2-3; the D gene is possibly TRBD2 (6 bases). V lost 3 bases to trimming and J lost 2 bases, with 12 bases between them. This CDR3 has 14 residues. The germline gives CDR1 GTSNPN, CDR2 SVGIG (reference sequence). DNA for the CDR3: TGTGCCTGGAGGGCGGGACGGAACACAGATACGCAGTATTTT. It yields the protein CAWRAGRNTDTQYF. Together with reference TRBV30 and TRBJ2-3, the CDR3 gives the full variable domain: SQTIHQWPATLVQPVGSPLSLECTVEGTSNPNLYWYRQAAGRGLQLLFYSVGIGQISSEVPQNLSASRPQDRQFILSSKKLLLSDSGFYLCAWRAGRNTDTQYFGPGTRLTVL.

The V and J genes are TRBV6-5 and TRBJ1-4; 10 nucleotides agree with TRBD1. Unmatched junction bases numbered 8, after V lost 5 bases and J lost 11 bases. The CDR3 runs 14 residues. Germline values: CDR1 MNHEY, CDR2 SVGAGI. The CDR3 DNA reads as TGTGCCAGCAGTACGACAGGGGGCGCCGGGAAACTGTTTTTT. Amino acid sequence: CASSTTGGAGKLFF.

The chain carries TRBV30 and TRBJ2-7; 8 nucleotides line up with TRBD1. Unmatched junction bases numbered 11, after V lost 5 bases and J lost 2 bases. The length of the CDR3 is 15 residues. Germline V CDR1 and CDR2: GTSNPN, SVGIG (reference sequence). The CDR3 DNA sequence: TGTGCCTGGCTGCGCCGGGACAGGCCCCCCTACGAGCAGTACTTC. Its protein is CAWLRRDRPPYEQYF. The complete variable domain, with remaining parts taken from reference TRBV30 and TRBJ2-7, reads SQTIHQWPATLVQPVGSPLSLECTVEGTSNPNLYWYRQAAGRGLQLLFYSVGIGQISSEVPQNLSASRPQDRQFILSSKKLLLSDSGFYLCAWLRRDRPPYEQYFGPGTRLTVT.

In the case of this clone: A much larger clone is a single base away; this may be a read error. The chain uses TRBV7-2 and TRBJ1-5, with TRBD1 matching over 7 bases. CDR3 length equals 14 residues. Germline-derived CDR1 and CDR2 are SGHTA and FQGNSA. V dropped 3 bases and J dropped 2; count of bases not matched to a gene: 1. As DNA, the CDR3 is TGTGCCAGCAGCTTCACAGGGGGCAATCAGCCCCAGCATTTT. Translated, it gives CASSFTGGNQPQHF.

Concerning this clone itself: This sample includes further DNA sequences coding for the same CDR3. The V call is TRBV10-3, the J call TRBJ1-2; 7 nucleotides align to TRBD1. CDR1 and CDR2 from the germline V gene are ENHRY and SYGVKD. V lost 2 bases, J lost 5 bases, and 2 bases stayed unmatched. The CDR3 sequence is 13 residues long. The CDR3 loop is CAISEGTAYGYTF. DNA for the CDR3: TGTGCCATCAGTGAGGGGACAGCGTATGGCTACACCTTC.

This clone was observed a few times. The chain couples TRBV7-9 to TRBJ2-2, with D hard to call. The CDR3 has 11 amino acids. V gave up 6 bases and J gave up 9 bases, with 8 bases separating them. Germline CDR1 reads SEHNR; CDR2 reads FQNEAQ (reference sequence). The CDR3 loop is CASSPIWELFF. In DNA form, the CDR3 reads TGTGCCAGCAGTCCGATCTGGGAGCTGTTTTTT.